This record looks at one TCR beta chain sequence and its context. This sample is drawn from a study of blood T cell repertoires in COVID-19. Across the whole study: Samples of COVID-19 (acute and convalescent) were obtained from the United States, Italy and Spain. The analysed material was cDNA or gDNA that came from T cells, B-cell-depleted T cells, or PBMCs.

Study processing details: Amplification of reference gene primers was used by the study to estimate nucleated cell counts. The table came from immunoSEQ multiplex PCR; TCRdb's copy has only in-frame clones and leaves some out. The V and J calls and clone size are taken from that table; D and trimming were inferred from the DNA. Seen here are roughly 220,000 clones, roughly 84% observed once, and the top ten hold 15% to 20%. J lost 5 bases, V lost 3 bases, and 13 bases had no gene match. Germline V gene data show CDR1 as SEHNR and CDR2 as FQNEAQ (reference sequence). The CDR3 length is 18 residues. This chain uses TRBV7-9 with TRBJ2-3; 11 bases match TRBD2. Material: peripheral blood. The sequence was obtained from a man aged 25-45 years with active or convalescent COVID-19. CDR3 in amino acids: CASSFLRPTSGTVDTQYF. The CDR3 nucleotides are TGTGCCAGCAGCTTTCTACGACCGACTAGCGGGACAGTAGATACGCAGTATTTT.